Each of the 9 T cell receptor beta chains below was sequenced from the same sample in a study of T cells after yellow fever vaccination. TCRdb reprocessed the 5' RACE reads with MiXCR, giving one entry per CDR3 protein. The repertoire includes roughly 180,000 distinct CDR3 sequences, roughly 6.2% of them detected once, and nearly 3% sits in the top ten. Sequenced material: CD4+ T cells sorted from PBMCs, taken on the day of the first yellow fever vaccination. Receptor source: a man aged 18 to 35 who received the YFV17D yellow fever vaccine.

This clonotype was observed a handful of times. This rearrangement joins TRBV5-6 to TRBJ2-7; TRBD1 matches 11 bases. The CDR3 has 17 residues. CDR1 and CDR2 (germline): SGHDT, YYEEEE. Trimming at V came to 1 base and at J to 5 bases, leaving 11 bases not matched to a gene. The CDR3 DNA reads TGTGCCAGCAGCTTGCCCGTCGGGACAGGGGGTGTAAACGAGCAGTACTTC. Its protein product is CASSLPVGTGGVNEQYF. Based on the CDR3 plus reference TRBV5-6 and TRBJ2-7, the full variable domain is DAGVTQSPTHLIKTRGQQVTLRCSPKSGHDTVSWYQQALGQGPQFIFQYYEEEERQRGNFPDRFSGHQFPNYSSELNVNALLLGDSALYLCASSLPVGTGGVNEQYFGPGTRLTVT.

This clonotype has a count of ten or more. V is TRBV7-2 and J is TRBJ1-6; 10 nucleotides match TRBD1. This CDR3 has 16 amino acids. With 4 bases clipped from V and 4 bases from J, the junction kept 4 bases outside the gene matches. The germline gives CDR1 SGHTA, CDR2 FQGNSA. In nucleotides, the CDR3 is TGTGCCAGCAGCTCGGGACAGGGGACATATAATTCACCCCTCCACTTT. This gives the protein CASSSGQGTYNSPLHF.

The chain couples TRBV6-5 to TRBJ1-5; weak D call: TRBD1 (5 bases). Deletions cut 0 bases from V and 4 bases from J, with 7 bases between. Germline CDR1 reads MNHEY; CDR2 reads SVGAGI. The CDR3 loop spans 14 amino acids. The CDR3 nucleotides are TGTGCCAGCAGTTACTCACGGGGGAATCAGCCCCAGCATTTT. As protein: CASSYSRGNQPQHF.

This clonotype showed up many times. The chain uses TRBV5-7 and TRBJ1-1; D is undetermined. TRBV5-7 is an open reading frame, and its role is uncertain. The V end lost 4 bases, the J end lost 4 bases, and 5 bases lay between the germline ends. The CDR3 is 11 residues long. CDR3 nucleotide sequence: TGTGCCAGCAGCGGTTGCACTGAAGCTTTCTTT. Its translation is CASSGCTEAFF.

The table lists this clonotype with many counts. This chain connects TRBV7-2 to TRBJ2-3; 9 bases are shared with TRBD1. The CDR3 contains 15 residues. The junction had 5 bases not matched to a gene; V was cut back by 4 bases and J by 3 bases. Germline V gene sequence: CDR1 SGHTA, CDR2 FQGNSA. The CDR3 here is CASSSGQGWTDTQYF. The CDR3 region has the DNA TGTGCCAGCAGCTCCGGACAGGGGTGGACAGATACGCAGTATTTT.

This clonotype was detected ten times or more. This sequence joins TRBV20-1 and TRBJ2-5; TRBD1 matches 9 bases. Trimming took 4 bases from V and 1 from J; bases not matched to a gene: 7. The CDR3 has 15 residues. Germline loops: CDR1 DFQATT, CDR2 SNEGSKA (reference sequence). CDR3 residues: CSAISGTGSQETQYF. The CDR3 nucleotides are TGCAGTGCTATTTCCGGGACAGGGAGCCAAGAGACCCAGTACTTC.

This clonotype was seen many times. This sequence joins TRBV12-3 or TRBV12-4 and TRBJ1-2; D is ambiguous. There are 13 residues in the CDR3. V shed 11 bases and J shed 7 bases, with 20 bases lying between them. CDR3 in DNA: TGTGCCGCCGCACGAAACCCTCCCTCTGGCTACACCTTC. Amino acids: CAAARNPPSGYTF.

This clonotype has ten or more counts. The V and J genes are TRBV20-1 and TRBJ2-5, with 13 bases lining up with TRBD2. V was clipped by 0 bases and J by 1 base; unmatched bases: 11. Germline CDR1 reads DFQATT; CDR2 reads SNEGSKA (reference sequence). This CDR3 contains 19 residues. The CDR3 loop reads CSARDHSLTSGGIQETQYF. CDR3 in DNA: TGCAGTGCTAGAGATCACTCGCTGACTAGCGGGGGGATCCAAGAGACCCAGTACTTC.

This clonotype turned up a few times. The J gene is TRBJ1-6, the V gene TRBV6-5, with 9 positions matching TRBD1. V gave up 1 base and J gave up 3 bases; unmatched junction bases: 10. The CDR3 length is 19 residues. Germline lookup yields CDR1 MNHEY and CDR2 SVGAGI. CDR3 coding DNA: TGTGCCAGCAGTTACTATTTACCGGGACAGGGATACTATAATTCACCCCTCCACTTT. It encodes CASSYYLPGQGYYNSPLHF.